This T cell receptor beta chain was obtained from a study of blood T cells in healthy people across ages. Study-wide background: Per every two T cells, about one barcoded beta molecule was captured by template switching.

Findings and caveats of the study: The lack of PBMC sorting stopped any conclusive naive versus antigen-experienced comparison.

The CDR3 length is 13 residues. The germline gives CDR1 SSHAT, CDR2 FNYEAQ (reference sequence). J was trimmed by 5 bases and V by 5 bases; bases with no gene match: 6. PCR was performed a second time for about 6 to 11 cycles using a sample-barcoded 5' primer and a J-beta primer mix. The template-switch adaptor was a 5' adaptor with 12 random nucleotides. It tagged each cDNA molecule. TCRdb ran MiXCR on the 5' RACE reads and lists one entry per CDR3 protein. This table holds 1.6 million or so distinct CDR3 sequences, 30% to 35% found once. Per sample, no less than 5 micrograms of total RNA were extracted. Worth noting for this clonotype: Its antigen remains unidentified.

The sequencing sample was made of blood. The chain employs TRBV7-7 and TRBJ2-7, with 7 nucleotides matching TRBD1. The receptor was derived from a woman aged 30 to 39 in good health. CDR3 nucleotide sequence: TGTGCCAGCAGCCTGACAGGGTCCGACGAGCAGTACTTC. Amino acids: CASSLTGSDEQYF.